Listed here are 29 T cell receptor beta chains from one sample, sequenced in a study of neurological immune-mediated disorders. TCRdb re-derived calls from the 5' RACE reads in MiXCR, one entry per CDR3 protein. The data hold roughly 89,000 distinct CDR3 sequences, with just over 2.5% observed a single time. Sequencing input: PBMCs. The receptors originated from a woman in her 30s with multiple sclerosis.

This clonotype was counted many times. The chain has TRBV7-9 and TRBJ1-2, with D possibly being TRBD1 (6 bases). Looked up from germline, CDR1 is SEHNR and CDR2 is FQNEAQ (reference sequence). V gave up 5 bases and J gave up 2 bases, with 21 bases separating them. CDR3 size: 17 residues. The CDR3 bases are TGTGCCAGCAGCAGCTTAGGGACTGGCCAGGGGAACTATGGCTACACCTTC. Protein: CASSSLGTGQGNYGYTF.

This clonotype has a count of ten or more. The rearrangement links TRBV15 to TRBJ1-1; tentative D call: TRBD1 (5 bases). The CDR3 totals 14 residues. Germline values: CDR1 LNHNV, CDR2 YYDKDF (reference sequence). Trimming pared 0 bases from V and 4 bases from J, leaving 9 bases between. CDR3: CATSREGEGTEAFF. The CDR3 DNA reads TGTGCCACCAGCAGAGAAGGGGAGGGCACTGAAGCTTTCTTT.

This clonotype was recorded many times. The chain employs TRBV20-1 and TRBJ1-5, with D maybe TRBD1 (5 bases). V lost 5 bases and J 2 bases, leaving 10 bases between the germline ends. Germline CDR1 reads DFQATT; CDR2 reads SNEGSKA (reference sequence). The CDR3 sequence is 13 residues long. The CDR3 nucleotides read TGCAGTGCTCCTTCGGGGGGCAATCAGCCCCAGCATTTT. This translates into CSAPSGGNQPQHF.

This clonotype was found many times. The rearrangement uses TRBV7-2 and TRBJ2-7; 7 positions agree with TRBD2. Trimming took 0 bases from V and 4 from J; bases not matched to a gene: 3. Germline loops: CDR1 SGHTA, CDR2 FQGNSA. CDR3 length: 14 amino acids. The CDR3 region is CASSLAGGSYEQYF. The CDR3 DNA is TGTGCCAGCAGCTTAGCCGGCGGGAGTTACGAGCAGTACTTC.

This clonotype was seen repeatedly, ten times or more. The chain's CDR3 is CASSQGGGDETQYF. The CDR3 coding sequence is TGTGCCAGCAGCCAGGGAGGGGGCGACGAGACCCAGTACTTC. The V and J genes are TRBV4-2 and TRBJ2-5, with D perhaps matching TRBD1 or TRBD2 (7 bases each). V lost 3 bases to trimming and J lost 5 bases, with 13 bases between them. CDR1 is LGHNA and CDR2 is YNFKEQ in the germline V gene. The CDR3 extends over 14 amino acids.

There are many counts of this clonotype. CDR3 in amino acids: CSVFHVRLFTDTQYF. CDR3 sequence (DNA): TGCAGTGTTTTTCACGTTCGTTTGTTCACAGATACGCAGTATTTT. The rearrangement joins TRBV20-1 to TRBJ2-3, with D unclear. The CDR3 extends over 15 amino acids. Germline V CDR1 and CDR2: DFQATT, SNEGSKA (reference sequence). The V end lost 7 bases, the J end lost 2 bases, and 19 bases lay between the germline ends.

In this sample, this clonotype turned up many times. The V gene is TRBV7-2, the J gene TRBJ1-5, with D unclear. V was pared by 1 base and J by 6 bases, with 4 bases between. Germline CDR1 and CDR2: SGHTA and FQGNSA. This CDR3 has 12 residues. CDR3 nucleotides: TGTGCCAGCAGCTTAGTGGGTCAGCCCCAGCATTTT. This sequence encodes CASSLVGQPQHF.

This clonotype was detected ten times or more. The genes are TRBV7-2 and TRBJ2-2, with D possibly called TRBD1 or TRBD2 (7 bases each). Germline V lookup: CDR1 SGHTA, CDR2 FQGNSA. The V and J ends lost 6 bases and 3 bases respectively, with 14 bases between them. The CDR3 totals 15 residues. The CDR3 region is CASSPGGAYTGELFF. The CDR3 coding sequence is TGTGCCAGCAGTCCAGGGGGGGCTTACACCGGGGAGCTGTTTTTT.

This clonotype has a count of ten or more. This rearrangement joins TRBV5-1 to TRBJ2-1, with 15 nucleotides matching TRBD2. This CDR3 contains 15 residues. Germline CDR1 is SGHRS and CDR2 is YFSETQ. V shed 3 bases, J shed 10 bases, and the junction held 5 bases outside the gene matches. The CDR3 loop is CASSWTSGRAGEQFF. The CDR3 DNA follows: TGCGCCAGCAGCTGGACTAGCGGGAGGGCCGGGGAGCAGTTCTTC.

This clonotype was observed a few times. This may be a read error: a much more frequent sequence differs by one nucleotide. The V gene is TRBV20-1, the J gene TRBJ2-1, with TRBD2 matching 7 bases. CDR1 and CDR2 from the germline V gene are DFQATT and SNEGSKA (reference sequence). The CDR3 sequence is 13 residues long. Written as DNA, the CDR3 is TGCAGTGATAGAGTGGCTAGCGGCGGGGAGCAGTTCTTC. Encoded protein: CSDRVASGGEQFF.

The table lists this clonotype with many counts. The genes are TRBV5-1 and TRBJ2-5, with D perhaps matching TRBD1 (5 bases). Trimming shortened V by 1 base and J by 0 bases, and 7 bases separated the two germline ends. The germline V gene encodes CDR1 SGHRS and CDR2 YFSETQ. This CDR3 comprises 14 residues. The CDR3 region is CASSLQGHQETQYF. In nucleotides, the CDR3 is TGCGCCAGCAGCTTGCAGGGCCACCAAGAGACCCAGTACTTC.

This clonotype was observed at least ten times. The V gene is TRBV5-1, the J gene TRBJ2-3; the D is unclear. Germline assignment: CDR1 SGHRS and CDR2 YFSETQ. Trimming took off 9 bases at V and 1 base at J, with 18 bases between the two ends. The CDR3 length is 15 residues. Here the CDR3 reads CATGPGVAGTDTQYF. The CDR3 DNA is TGCGCCACCGGCCCTGGAGTGGCGGGCACAGATACGCAGTATTTT.

This clonotype was detected many times. The V and J genes are TRBV9 and TRBJ2-7; tentatively, D is TRBD2 (6 bases). CDR3 size: 15 residues. CDR1 and CDR2 from the germline V gene are SGDLS and YYNGEE. Trimming cost V 0 bases and J 5 bases, with 15 bases left between them. This chain's CDR3 is CASSVDAGRSNEQYF. CDR3 DNA sequence: TGTGCCAGCAGCGTAGATGCGGGGAGGTCTAACGAGCAGTACTTC.

This clonotype has a count of ten or more. The V gene is TRBV20-1, the J gene TRBJ2-7; D gene unclear. CDR3 length equals 13 residues. Germline values: CDR1 DFQATT, CDR2 SNEGSKA (reference sequence). Trimming stripped 0 bases from V and 2 bases from J, with 8 bases between. The CDR3 sequence is CSARDRYTYEQYF. The CDR3 DNA reads as TGCAGTGCTAGAGATAGGTACACCTACGAGCAGTACTTC.

There are many counts of this clonotype. The V gene is TRBV4-3, the J gene TRBJ2-2, with TRBD1 matching over 9 bases. Per the germline V gene, CDR1 is LGHNA and CDR2 is YSLEER. The CDR3 spans 16 residues. J was trimmed by 3 bases and V by 1 base; bases with no gene match: 3. The CDR3 is CASSQGGTGYTGELFF. Written as DNA, the CDR3 is TGCGCCAGCAGCCAAGGGGGGACAGGGTACACCGGGGAGCTGTTTTTT.

This clonotype was counted many times. This sequence joins TRBV7-2 and TRBJ2-1; D ambiguous. The V end lost 1 base, the J end lost 4 bases, and 8 bases lay between the germline ends. CDR3 length: 14 residues. Germline CDR1 reads SGHTA; CDR2 reads FQGNSA. CDR3 in amino acids: CASSLGRVYNEQFF. As DNA, the CDR3 is TGTGCCAGCAGCTTAGGTCGGGTGTACAATGAGCAGTTCTTC.

This clonotype was seen repeatedly, ten times or more. This sequence joins TRBV20-1 and TRBJ1-1, with 7 bases fitting TRBD1. CDR1 DFQATT and CDR2 SNEGSKA come from the germline V gene (reference sequence). The CDR3 has 14 amino acids. V gave up 2 bases and J gave up 1 base; unmatched junction bases: 4. The CDR3 reads CSARRDRKNTEAFF. In DNA form, the CDR3 reads TGCAGTGCTAGAAGGGACAGAAAGAACACTGAAGCTTTCTTT.

This clonotype was observed many times. The V call is TRBV6-5, the J call TRBJ1-1; weak D call: TRBD1 (5 bases). This CDR3 is 17 amino acids long. V lost 6 bases, J lost 1 base, and 21 bases lay in between. The V gene's germline CDR1 is MNHEY and CDR2 SVGAGI. CDR3: CASSYRGVYLENTEAFF. CDR3 coding DNA: TGTGCCAGCAGCTACCGGGGGGTATACCTCGAGAACACTGAAGCTTTCTTT.

There are many counts of this clonotype. The J gene is TRBJ1-1, the V gene TRBV9, with TRBD1 as a possible D gene (5 bases). The CDR3 has 13 residues. V lost 0 bases to trimming and J lost 6 bases, with 9 bases between them. Per the germline V gene, CDR1 is SGDLS and CDR2 is YYNGEE. CDR3 sequence reads: CASSVAPGPEAFF. The CDR3 DNA follows: TGTGCCAGCAGCGTAGCTCCGGGACCTGAAGCTTTCTTT.

This clonotype was observed a handful of times. This chain joins TRBV7-6 and TRBJ2-4, with a tentative D call TRBD2 (6 bases). CDR1 is SGHVS and CDR2 is FNYEAQ in the germline V gene. CDR3 length: 16 amino acids. The V end was cut by 5 bases, the J end by 5 bases, with 19 bases between. The DNA of the CDR3 is TGTGCCAGCAGCGCGAATCCGGGAGATTGGCAAAACATTCAGTACTTC. Translating gives CASSANPGDWQNIQYF.

This clonotype was recorded at least ten times. The chain uses TRBV11-1 and TRBJ2-1; no clear D gene. The CDR3 is 16 amino acids. Germline CDR1 SGHAT, CDR2 FQDESV (reference sequence). The V end was cut by 4 bases, the J end by 1 base, with 14 bases between. The CDR3 is CASSYDQTLSYNEQFF. The CDR3 coding sequence is TGTGCCAGCAGCTATGACCAGACCCTATCCTACAATGAGCAGTTCTTC.

This clonotype was detected only a few times. A read error may explain this, as a much larger clone is one base away. It is likely a read error, because the conserved phenylalanine at the end of the CDR3 is missing. The genes are TRBV2 and TRBJ2-1; D gene uncertain. Germline-derived CDR1 and CDR2 are SNHLY and FYNNEI. The V gene lost 7 bases and the J gene lost 6 bases, with 13 bases spanning the gap. The CDR3 contains 13 residues. CDR3 amino acids: CASMDLWSNEQFC. CDR3 DNA: TGTGCCAGCATGGACCTATGGAGCAATGAGCAGTTCTGC.

This clonotype came up many times. V is TRBV20-1 and J is TRBJ1-2; 10 nucleotides agree with TRBD1. V shed 2 bases, J shed 6 bases, and the junction held 15 bases outside the gene matches. This CDR3 region has 17 residues. CDR1 DFQATT and CDR2 SNEGSKA come from the germline V gene (reference sequence). The CDR3 protein is CSARQPGQGSVKDGYTF. CDR3 DNA: TGCAGTGCTAGACAGCCGGGACAGGGGAGCGTGAAGGATGGCTACACCTTC.

This clonotype was recorded many times. The rearrangement joins TRBV6-2 or TRBV6-3 to TRBJ1-4, with D perhaps TRBD1 (6 bases). This CDR3 region has 15 residues. Trimming removed 7 bases from V and 8 bases from J, with 20 bases in between. The germline V gene encodes CDR1 MNHEY and CDR2 SVGEGT. DNA for the CDR3: TGTGCCAGCACCGGACAGCCTGGAAGGGGAGAAAAACTGTTTTTT. Protein product: CASTGQPGRGEKLFF.

This clonotype has a count of ten or more. The gene calls are TRBV28 and TRBJ2-7; D may be TRBD2 (5 bases). The CDR3 covers 14 residues. Germline-derived CDR1 and CDR2 are MDHEN and SYDVKM. V dropped 8 bases and J dropped 0 bases, with 14 bases sitting between them. CDR3 amino acids: CASGGGLSSYEQYF. The CDR3 bases are TGTGCCAGCGGAGGCGGACTGAGCTCCTACGAGCAGTACTTC.

Notes on this clonotype: Possible read error: a much larger clone is one base away. The CDR3 ends on some other residue instead of the conserved phenylalanine or tryptophan, so this is likely a read error. The rearrangement links TRBV7-6 to TRBJ2-5; D remains unclear. The CDR3 contains 12 residues. With 1 base removed from V and 5 bases from J, the gap between germline ends came to 5 bases. Germline loops: CDR1 SGHVS, CDR2 FNYEAQ. DNA for the CDR3: TGTGCCAGCAGCTTAGGGGCGGAGACCCAGTACTGC. Its translation: CASSLGAETQYC.

This clonotype was found many times. This chain connects TRBV5-1 to TRBJ2-1, with D maybe TRBD2 (6 bases). V was pared by 1 base and J by 8 bases, with 16 bases between. The germline gives CDR1 SGHRS, CDR2 YFSETQ. There are 15 residues in the CDR3. The CDR3, as DNA: TGCGCCAGCAGCTTGACCGGGACTGCCCGGGATGAGCAGTTCTTC. Translated, it gives CASSLTGTARDEQFF.

There are many counts of this clonotype. V usage is TRBV5-4 and J usage is TRBJ2-2; 7 bases are a match to TRBD2. CDR3 length equals 18 residues. The V segment lost 4 bases and the J segment 7 bases; nucleotides outside the gene matches: 19. Germline CDR1 is SGHNT and CDR2 is YYREEE (reference sequence). The CDR3 nucleotides read TGTGCCAGCAGCCCAAGTGGGAGGGCTCCCAGTGTCGTCGGGGAGCTGTTTTTT. Translation gives CASSPSGRAPSVVGELFF.

This clonotype was counted ten times or more. The J gene is TRBJ2-7, the V gene TRBV5-1, with TRBD2 matching over 7 bases. CDR3 size: 16 residues. From germline, CDR1 is SGHRS and CDR2 YFSETQ. With 3 bases clipped from V and 2 bases from J, the junction kept 11 bases outside the gene matches. The CDR3 is CASSYPAAGATYEQYF. CDR3 in DNA: TGCGCCAGCAGCTATCCCGCGGCGGGAGCAACCTACGAGCAGTACTTC.